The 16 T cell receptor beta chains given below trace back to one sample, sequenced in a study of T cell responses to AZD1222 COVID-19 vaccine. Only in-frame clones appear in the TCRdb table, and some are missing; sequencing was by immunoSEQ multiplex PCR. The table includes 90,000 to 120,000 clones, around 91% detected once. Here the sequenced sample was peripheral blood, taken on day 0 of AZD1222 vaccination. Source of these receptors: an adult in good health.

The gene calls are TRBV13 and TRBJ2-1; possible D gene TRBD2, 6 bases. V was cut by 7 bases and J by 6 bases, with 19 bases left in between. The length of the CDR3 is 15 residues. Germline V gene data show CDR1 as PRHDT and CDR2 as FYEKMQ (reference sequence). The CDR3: CASTRRPGGRNEQFF. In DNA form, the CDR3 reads TGTGCCAGCACCAGGCGCCCCGGGGGACGCAATGAGCAGTTCTTC.

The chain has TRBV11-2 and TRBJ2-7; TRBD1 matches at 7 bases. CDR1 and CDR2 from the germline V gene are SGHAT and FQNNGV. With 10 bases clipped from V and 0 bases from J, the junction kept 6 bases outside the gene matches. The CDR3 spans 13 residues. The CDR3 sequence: CATSRDSSYEQYF. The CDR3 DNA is TGTGCCACCTCCCGGGACAGCTCCTACGAGCAGTACTTC.

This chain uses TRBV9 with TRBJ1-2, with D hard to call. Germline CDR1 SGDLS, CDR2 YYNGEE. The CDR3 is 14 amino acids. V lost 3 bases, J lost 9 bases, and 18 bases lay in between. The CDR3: CASSASWERGSYTF. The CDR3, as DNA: TGTGCCAGCAGCGCCAGCTGGGAGAGAGGGAGCTACACCTTC. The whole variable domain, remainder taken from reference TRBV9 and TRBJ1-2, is DSGVTQTPKHLITATGQRVTLRCSPRSGDLSVYWYQQSLDQGLQFLIQYYNGEERAKGNILERFSAQQFPDLHSELNLSSLELGDSALYFCASSASWERGSYTFGSGTRLTVV.

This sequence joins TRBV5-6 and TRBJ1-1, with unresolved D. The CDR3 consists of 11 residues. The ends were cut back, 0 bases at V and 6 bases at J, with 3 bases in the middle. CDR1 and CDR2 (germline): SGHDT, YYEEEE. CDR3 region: CASSLGPEAFF. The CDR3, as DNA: TGTGCCAGCAGCTTGGGGCCTGAAGCTTTCTTT.

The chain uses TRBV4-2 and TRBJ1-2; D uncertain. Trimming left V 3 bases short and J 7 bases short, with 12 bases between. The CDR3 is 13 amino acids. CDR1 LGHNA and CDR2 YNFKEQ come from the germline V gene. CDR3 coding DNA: TGTGCCAGCAGCCAGAGTGGGGAAGGTGGCTACACCTTC. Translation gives CASSQSGEGGYTF.

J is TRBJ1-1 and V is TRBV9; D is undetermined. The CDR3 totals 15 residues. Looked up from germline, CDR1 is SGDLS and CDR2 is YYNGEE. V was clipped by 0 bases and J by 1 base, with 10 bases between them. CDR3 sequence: CASSVDDGWNTEAFF. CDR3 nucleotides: TGTGCCAGCAGCGTAGATGACGGATGGAACACTGAAGCTTTCTTT.

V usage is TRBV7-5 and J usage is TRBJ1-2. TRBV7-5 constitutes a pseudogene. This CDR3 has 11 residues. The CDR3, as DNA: TGTGCCAGAAGCTTAGTGGGTTGCTACACCTTC. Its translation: CARSLVGCYTF.

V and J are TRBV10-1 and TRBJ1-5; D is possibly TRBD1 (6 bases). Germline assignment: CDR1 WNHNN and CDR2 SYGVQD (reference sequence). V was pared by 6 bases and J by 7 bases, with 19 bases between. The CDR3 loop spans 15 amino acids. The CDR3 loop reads CASRWLQGRIQPQHF. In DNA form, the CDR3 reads TGCGCCAGCAGATGGCTACAGGGTAGAATACAGCCCCAGCATTTT.

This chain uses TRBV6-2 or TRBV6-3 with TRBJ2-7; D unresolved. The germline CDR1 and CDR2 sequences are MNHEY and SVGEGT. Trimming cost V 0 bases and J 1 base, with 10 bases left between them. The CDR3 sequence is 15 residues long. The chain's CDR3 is CASSYSSRLSYEQYF. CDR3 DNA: TGTGCCAGCAGTTACTCGAGTAGGCTTTCCTACGAGCAGTACTTC.

The CDR3 reads CASSLREMTGVDTQYF. The CDR3 DNA reads TGTGCCAGCAGCTTGCGTGAAATGACAGGGGTAGATACGCAGTATTTT. The gene calls are TRBV5-6 and TRBJ2-3, with 8 bases identical to TRBD1. This CDR3 region has 16 residues. Germline trimming cut 1 base from V and 5 bases from J; bases unmatched to any gene: 9. Germline values: CDR1 SGHDT, CDR2 YYEEEE.

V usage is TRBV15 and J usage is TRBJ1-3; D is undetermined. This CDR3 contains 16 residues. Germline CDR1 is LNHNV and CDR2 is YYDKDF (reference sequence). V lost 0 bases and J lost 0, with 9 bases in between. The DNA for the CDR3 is TGTGCCACCAGCAGAGACAGCCCAGGCTCTGGAAACACCATATATTTT. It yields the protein CATSRDSPGSGNTIYF.

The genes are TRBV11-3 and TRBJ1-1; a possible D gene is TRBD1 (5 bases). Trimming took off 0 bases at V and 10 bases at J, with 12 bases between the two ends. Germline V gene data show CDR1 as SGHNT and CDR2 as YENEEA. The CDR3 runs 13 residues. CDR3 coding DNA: TGTGCCAGCAGCTTAGATTCCGGGACGGCAGCTTTCTTT. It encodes CASSLDSGTAAFF.

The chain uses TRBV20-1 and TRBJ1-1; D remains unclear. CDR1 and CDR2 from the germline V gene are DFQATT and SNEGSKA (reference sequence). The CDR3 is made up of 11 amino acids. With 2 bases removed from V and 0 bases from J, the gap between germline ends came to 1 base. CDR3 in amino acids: CSARLNTEAFF. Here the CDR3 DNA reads TGCAGTGCTAGACTGAACACTGAAGCTTTCTTT.

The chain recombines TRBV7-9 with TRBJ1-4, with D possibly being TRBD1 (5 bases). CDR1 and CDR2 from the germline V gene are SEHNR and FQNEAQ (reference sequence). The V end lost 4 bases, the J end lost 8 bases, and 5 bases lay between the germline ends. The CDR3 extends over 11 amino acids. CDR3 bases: TGTGCCAGCAGCTGGGGGGAAAAACTGTTTTTT. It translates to CASSWGEKLFF.

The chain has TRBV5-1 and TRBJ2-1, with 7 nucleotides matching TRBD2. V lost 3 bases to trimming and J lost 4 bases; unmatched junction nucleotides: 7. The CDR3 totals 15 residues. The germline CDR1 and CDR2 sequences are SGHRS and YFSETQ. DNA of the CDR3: TGCGCCAGCAGCTCGGAGGGAGGGGCATACAATGAGCAGTTCTTC. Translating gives CASSSEGGAYNEQFF.

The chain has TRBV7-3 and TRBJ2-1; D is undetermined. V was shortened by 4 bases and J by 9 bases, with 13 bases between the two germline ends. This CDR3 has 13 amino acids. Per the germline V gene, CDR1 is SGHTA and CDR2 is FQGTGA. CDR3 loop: CASSSAPGAEQFF. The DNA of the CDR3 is TGTGCCAGCAGCTCGGCCCCTGGCGCTGAGCAGTTCTTC.